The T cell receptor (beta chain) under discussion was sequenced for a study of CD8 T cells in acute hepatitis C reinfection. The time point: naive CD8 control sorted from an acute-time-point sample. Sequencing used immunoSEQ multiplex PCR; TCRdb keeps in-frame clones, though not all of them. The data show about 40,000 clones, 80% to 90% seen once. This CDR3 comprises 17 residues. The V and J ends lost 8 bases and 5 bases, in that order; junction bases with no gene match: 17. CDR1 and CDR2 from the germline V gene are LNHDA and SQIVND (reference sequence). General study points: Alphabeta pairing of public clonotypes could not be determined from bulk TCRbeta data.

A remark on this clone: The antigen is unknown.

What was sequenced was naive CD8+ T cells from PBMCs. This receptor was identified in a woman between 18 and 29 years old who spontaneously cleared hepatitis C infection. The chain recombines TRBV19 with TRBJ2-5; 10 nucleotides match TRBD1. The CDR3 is CASDATGQGFVGETQYF. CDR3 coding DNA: TGTGCCAGTGATGCTACGGGACAGGGGTTTGTTGGGGAGACCCAGTACTTC. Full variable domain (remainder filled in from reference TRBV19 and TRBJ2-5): DGGITQSPKYLFRKEGQNVTLSCEQNLNHDAMYWYRQDPGQGLRLIYYSQIVNDFQKGDIAEGYSVSREKKESFPLTVTSAQKNPTAFYLCASDATGQGFVGETQYFGPGTRLLVL.